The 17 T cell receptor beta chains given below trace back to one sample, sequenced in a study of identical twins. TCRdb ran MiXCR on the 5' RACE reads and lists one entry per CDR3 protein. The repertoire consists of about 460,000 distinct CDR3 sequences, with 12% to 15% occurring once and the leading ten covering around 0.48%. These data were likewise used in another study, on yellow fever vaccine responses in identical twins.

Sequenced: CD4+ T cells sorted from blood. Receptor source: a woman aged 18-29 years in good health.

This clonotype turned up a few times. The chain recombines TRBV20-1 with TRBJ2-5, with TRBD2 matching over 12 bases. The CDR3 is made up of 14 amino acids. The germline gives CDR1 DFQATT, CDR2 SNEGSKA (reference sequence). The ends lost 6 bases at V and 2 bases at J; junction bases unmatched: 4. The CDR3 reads CSAGGLAGQETQYF. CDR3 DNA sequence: TGCAGTGCCGGAGGACTAGCGGGGCAAGAGACCCAGTACTTC.

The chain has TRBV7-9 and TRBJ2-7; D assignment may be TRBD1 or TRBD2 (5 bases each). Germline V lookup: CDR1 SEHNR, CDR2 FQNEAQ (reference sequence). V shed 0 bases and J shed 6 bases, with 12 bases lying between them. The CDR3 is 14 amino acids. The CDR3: CASSLAGTFGEQYF. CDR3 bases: TGTGCCAGCAGCTTAGCCGGGACCTTCGGCGAGCAGTACTTC. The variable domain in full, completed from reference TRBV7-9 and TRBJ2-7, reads DTGVSQNPRHKITKRGQNVTFRCDPISEHNRLYWYRQTLGQGPEFLTYFQNEAQLEKSRLLSDRFSAERPKGSFSTLEIQRTEQGDSAMYLCASSLAGTFGEQYFGPGTRLTVT.

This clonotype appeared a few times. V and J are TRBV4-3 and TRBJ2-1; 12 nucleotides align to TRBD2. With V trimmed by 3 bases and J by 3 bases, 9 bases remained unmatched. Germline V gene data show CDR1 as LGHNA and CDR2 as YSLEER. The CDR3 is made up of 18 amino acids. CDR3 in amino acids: CASSQSHGLAGLYNEQFF. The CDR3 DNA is TGCGCCAGCAGCCAGTCTCACGGACTAGCGGGACTCTACAATGAGCAGTTCTTC.

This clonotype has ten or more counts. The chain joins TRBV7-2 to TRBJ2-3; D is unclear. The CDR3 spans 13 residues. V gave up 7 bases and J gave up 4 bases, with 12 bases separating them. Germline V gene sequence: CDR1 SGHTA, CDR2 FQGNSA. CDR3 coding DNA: TGTGCCAGCATATTTGGCCCAGCAGATACGCAGTATTTT. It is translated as CASIFGPADTQYF.

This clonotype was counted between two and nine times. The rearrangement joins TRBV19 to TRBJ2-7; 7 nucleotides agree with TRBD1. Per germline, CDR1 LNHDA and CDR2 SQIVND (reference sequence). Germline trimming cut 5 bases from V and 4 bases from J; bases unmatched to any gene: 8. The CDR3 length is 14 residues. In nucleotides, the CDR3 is TGTGCCAGTAGTCCCCTGGACAGGAAATACGAGCAGTACTTC. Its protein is CASSPLDRKYEQYF. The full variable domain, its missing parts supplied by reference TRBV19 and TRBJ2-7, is DGGITQSPKYLFRKEGQNVTLSCEQNLNHDAMYWYRQDPGQGLRLIYYSQIVNDFQKGDIAEGYSVSREKKESFPLTVTSAQKNPTAFYLCASSPLDRKYEQYFGPGTRLTVT.

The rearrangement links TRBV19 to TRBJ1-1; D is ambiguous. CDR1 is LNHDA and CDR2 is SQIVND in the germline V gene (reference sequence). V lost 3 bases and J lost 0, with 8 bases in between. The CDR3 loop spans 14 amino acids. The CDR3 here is CASSIGPMNTEAFF. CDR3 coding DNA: TGTGCCAGTAGTATCGGACCCATGAACACTGAAGCTTTCTTT.

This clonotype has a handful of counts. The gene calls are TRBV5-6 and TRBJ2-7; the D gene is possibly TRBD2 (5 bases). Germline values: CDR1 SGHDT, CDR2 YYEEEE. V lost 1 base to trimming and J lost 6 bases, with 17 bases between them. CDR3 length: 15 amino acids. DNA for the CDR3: TGTGCCAGCAGCTTGCAGGACTTGAGATCAAGCGAGCAGTACTTC. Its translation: CASSLQDLRSSEQYF.

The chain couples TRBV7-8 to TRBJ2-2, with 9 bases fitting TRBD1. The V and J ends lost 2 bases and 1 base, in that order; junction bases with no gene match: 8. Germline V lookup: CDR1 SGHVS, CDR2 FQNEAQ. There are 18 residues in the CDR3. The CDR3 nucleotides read TGTGCCAGCAGCTTATTTCCGGGACAGGGTTTGAACACCGGGGAGCTGTTTTTT. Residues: CASSLFPGQGLNTGELFF.

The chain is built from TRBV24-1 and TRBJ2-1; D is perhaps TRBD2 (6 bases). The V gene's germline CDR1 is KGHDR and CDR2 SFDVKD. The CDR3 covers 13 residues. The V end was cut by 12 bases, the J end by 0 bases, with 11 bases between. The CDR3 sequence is CASMGGSYNEQFF. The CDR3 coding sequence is TGTGCCTCCATGGGGGGCTCCTACAATGAGCAGTTCTTC.

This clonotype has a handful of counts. The chain's CDR3 is CASSLGRQEVNYGYTF. The CDR3 nucleotides read TGCGCCAGCAGCTTGGGTCGACAGGAAGTTAACTATGGCTACACCTTC. The V call is TRBV5-1, the J call TRBJ1-2, with D maybe TRBD1 (6 bases). In germline, CDR1 is SGHRS, CDR2 YFSETQ. Trimming took 0 bases from V and 1 from J, leaving 13 bases between them. This CDR3 is 16 amino acids long.

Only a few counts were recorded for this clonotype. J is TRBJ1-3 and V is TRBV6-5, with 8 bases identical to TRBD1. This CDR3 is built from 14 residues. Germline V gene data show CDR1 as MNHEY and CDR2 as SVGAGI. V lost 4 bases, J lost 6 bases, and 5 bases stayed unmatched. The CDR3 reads CASSSRTGINTIYF. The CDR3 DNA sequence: TGTGCCAGCAGTTCCCGGACAGGGATAAACACCATATATTTT.

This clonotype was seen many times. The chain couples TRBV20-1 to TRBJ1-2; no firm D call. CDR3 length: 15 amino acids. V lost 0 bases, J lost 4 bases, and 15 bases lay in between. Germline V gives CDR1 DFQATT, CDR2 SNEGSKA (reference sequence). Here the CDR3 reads CSARDDHRSVYGYTF. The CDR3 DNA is TGCAGTGCTAGAGATGACCATCGATCTGTCTATGGCTACACCTTC.

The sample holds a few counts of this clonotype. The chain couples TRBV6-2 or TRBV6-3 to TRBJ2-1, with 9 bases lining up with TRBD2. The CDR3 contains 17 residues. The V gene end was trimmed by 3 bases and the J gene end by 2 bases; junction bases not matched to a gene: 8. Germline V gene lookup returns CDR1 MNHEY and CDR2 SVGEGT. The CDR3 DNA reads TGTGCCAGCAGTTATGAGGCTAGCGGGGTCACCTACAATGAGCAGTTCTTC. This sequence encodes CASSYEASGVTYNEQFF.

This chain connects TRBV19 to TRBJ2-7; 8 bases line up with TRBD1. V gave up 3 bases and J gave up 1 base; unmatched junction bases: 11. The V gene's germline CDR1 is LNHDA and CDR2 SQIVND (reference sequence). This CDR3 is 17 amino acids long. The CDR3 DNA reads TGTGCCAGTAGTATCCTCCGGGACAGGCTTACTTCCTACGAGCAGTACTTC. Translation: CASSILRDRLTSYEQYF.

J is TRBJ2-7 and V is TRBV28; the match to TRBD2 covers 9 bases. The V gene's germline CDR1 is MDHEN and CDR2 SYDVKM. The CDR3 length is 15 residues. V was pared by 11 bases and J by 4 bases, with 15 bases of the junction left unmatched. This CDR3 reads CAGGSLAGGQYEQYF. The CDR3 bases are TGTGCCGGCGGTTCTCTGGCGGGAGGGCAGTACGAGCAGTACTTC.

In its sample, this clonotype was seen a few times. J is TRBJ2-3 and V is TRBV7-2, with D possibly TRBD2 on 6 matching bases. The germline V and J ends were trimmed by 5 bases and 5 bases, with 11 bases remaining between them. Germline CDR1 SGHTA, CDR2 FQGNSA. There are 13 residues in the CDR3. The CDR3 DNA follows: TGTGCCAGCAGCCGACTAGTCGGAGATACGCAGTATTTT. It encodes CASSRLVGDTQYF.

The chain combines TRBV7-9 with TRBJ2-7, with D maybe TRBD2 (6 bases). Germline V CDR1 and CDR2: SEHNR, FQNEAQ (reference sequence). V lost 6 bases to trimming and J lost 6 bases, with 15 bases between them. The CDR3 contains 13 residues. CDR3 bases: TGTGCCAGCAGTCAAAGGCGGGATGGCGAGCAGTACTTC. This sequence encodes CASSQRRDGEQYF.